Listed below are T cell receptor beta chains from one sample, sequenced in a study of cytomegalovirus exposure and HLA in healthy donors. Here immunoSEQ multiplex PCR was the method, and the copy in TCRdb shows in-frame clones only, minus some. The sample records 75,000 to 95,000 clones, roughly 80% being singletons. Sequencing was done on a sample of PBMCs. The receptor set was obtained from a man aged 50 or older in good health and CMV-seronegative. The CDR3 runs from the conserved cysteine through the conserved F or W. Fields, in order: D gene, V gene, J gene, clone size, CDR3 DNA, CDR3 protein. The D gene is left open where the match is weak. The size entry is marked missing in some rows and otherwise reads once, few, many or a size class.

D gene: -; V gene: TRBV19; J gene: TRBJ2-5; clone size: few; CDR3 DNA: TGTGCCAGTTACGGCCAGGGTCCGTACCAAGAGACCCAGTACTTC; CDR3 protein: CASYGQGPYQETQYF
D gene: TRBD2; V gene: TRBV19; J gene: TRBJ2-1; clone size: once; CDR3 DNA: TGTGCCAGCGCCCTTCAAAGCGGGGCCCTCACATACAATGAGCAGTTCTTC; CDR3 protein: CASALQSGALTYNEQFF
D gene: TRBD1; V gene: TRBV7-9; J gene: TRBJ1-1; clone size: -; CDR3 DNA: TGTGCCAGCAGCCAGCCGACAGGGGCGGTGTTTGAAGCTTTCTTT; CDR3 protein: CASSQPTGAVFEAFF
D gene: -; V gene: TRBV9; J gene: TRBJ1-2; clone size: few; CDR3 DNA: TGTGCCAGCAGCGTACCGGGAGATGGCTACACCTTC; CDR3 protein: CASSVPGDGYTF
D gene: -; V gene: TRBV18; J gene: TRBJ2-2; clone size: -; CDR3 DNA: TGTGCCAGCTCACAGAGTACCAGGGGGAACACCGGGGAGCTGTTTTTT; CDR3 protein: CASSQSTRGNTGELFF
D gene: TRBD1; V gene: TRBV5-4; J gene: TRBJ2-1; clone size: -; CDR3 DNA: TGTGCCAGCAGCTTGGGACCTGGGACAGGCGGCTCCTACAATGAGCAGTTCTTC; CDR3 protein: CASSLGPGTGGSYNEQFF
D gene: TRBD1; V gene: TRBV2; J gene: TRBJ1-3; clone size: -; CDR3 DNA: TGTGCCAGCAGTGACGGGCAGGGGGTTAGCACCATATATTTT; CDR3 protein: CASSDGQGVSTIYF
D gene: -; V gene: TRBV11-2; J gene: TRBJ1-2; clone size: -; CDR3 DNA: TGTGCCAGCACCCGACCCCCCGGGGGTGGAGGCTACACCTTC; CDR3 protein: CASTRPPGGGGYTF
D gene: TRBD1; V gene: TRBV28; J gene: TRBJ1-2; clone size: -; CDR3 DNA: TGTGCCAGCAGAGCCGGGACAGCTGGCTACACCTTC; CDR3 protein: CASRAGTAGYTF
D gene: -; V gene: TRBV7-9; J gene: TRBJ2-7; clone size: few; CDR3 DNA: TGTTCCAGCAGCCCCCTCGTGTACGAGCAGTACTTC; CDR3 protein: CSSSPLVYEQYF
D gene: -; V gene: TRBV5-1; J gene: TRBJ1-5; clone size: -; CDR3 DNA: TGCGCCAGCAGACAGGGCTCTGGAACCGGACAGCCCCAGCATTTT; CDR3 protein: CASRQGSGTGQPQHF
D gene: TRBD2; V gene: TRBV28; J gene: TRBJ2-1; clone size: -; CDR3 DNA: TGTGCCAGCAGTTTTGTAGCGGGGTCCTACAATGAGCAGTTCTTC; CDR3 protein: CASSFVAGSYNEQFF
D gene: -; V gene: TRBV5-1; J gene: TRBJ1-5; clone size: -; CDR3 DNA: TGCGCCAGCAGCGAGGGAATAGCCAATCAGCCCCAGCATTTT; CDR3 protein: CASSEGIANQPQHF
D gene: TRBD2; V gene: TRBV10-3; J gene: TRBJ2-1; clone size: -; CDR3 DNA: TGTGCCATTTCGACTAGCGGGGGGGTCCGGGAGCAGTTCTTC; CDR3 protein: CAISTSGGVREQFF
D gene: TRBD1; V gene: TRBV7-9; J gene: TRBJ1-6; clone size: -; CDR3 DNA: TGTTCCAGCAGCTTAACAGGGGGCGGTTCACCCCTCCACTTT; CDR3 protein: CSSSLTGGGSPLHF
D gene: -; V gene: TRBV7-2; J gene: TRBJ2-7; clone size: -; CDR3 DNA: TGTGCCAGCAGCTTAATAGGCGGAAAGACTTACGAGCAGTACTTC; CDR3 protein: CASSLIGGKTYEQYF
D gene: -; V gene: TRBV30; J gene: TRBJ1-1; clone size: -; CDR3 DNA: TGTGCCTGGAGTGTACTCCCCGGACAGCTCATGAACACTGAAGCTTTCTTT; CDR3 protein: CAWSVLPGQLMNTEAFF
D gene: -; V gene: TRBV11-2; J gene: TRBJ2-3; clone size: once; CDR3 DNA: TGTGCCAGCAGCTTAGGTGTCTGGACTAAGAACACAGATACGCAGTATTTT; CDR3 protein: CASSLGVWTKNTDTQYF
D gene: TRBD1; V gene: TRBV4-1; J gene: TRBJ1-2; clone size: few; CDR3 DNA: TGCGCCAGCAGCCACAGGGGGAACTATGGCTACACCTTC; CDR3 protein: CASSHRGNYGYTF
D gene: -; V gene: TRBV14; J gene: TRBJ2-1; clone size: once; CDR3 DNA: TGTGCCAGCAGCCCAAATCCCGGGTACGATGAGCAGTTCTTC; CDR3 protein: CASSPNPGYDEQFF
D gene: TRBD1; V gene: TRBV4-3; J gene: TRBJ1-1; clone size: -; CDR3 DNA: TGCGCCAGCAGCCTCCTCGTGGGACAGGGTGGGAATGAAGCTTTCTTT; CDR3 protein: CASSLLVGQGGNEAFF
D gene: TRBD1; V gene: TRBV9; J gene: TRBJ1-4; clone size: -; CDR3 DNA: TGTGCCAGCAGCGTAGGGACAGGGGTTGAAAAACTGTTTTTT; CDR3 protein: CASSVGTGVEKLFF
D gene: -; V gene: TRBV7-6; J gene: TRBJ2-3; clone size: -; CDR3 DNA: TGTGCCAGCACTGTAGGGGTTAGCACAGATACGCAGTATTTT; CDR3 protein: CASTVGVSTDTQYF
D gene: TRBD2; V gene: TRBV9; J gene: TRBJ2-5; clone size: -; CDR3 DNA: TGTGCCAGCAGCACTACAGGACTAGCGGGGCAAGAGACCCAGTACTTC; CDR3 protein: CASSTTGLAGQETQYF
D gene: -; V gene: TRBV5-1; J gene: TRBJ2-6; clone size: -; CDR3 DNA: TGCGCCAGCAGCTTGGCCGACAGGTATGGGGCCAACGTCCTGACTTTC; CDR3 protein: CASSLADRYGANVLTF
D gene: -; V gene: TRBV12-2; J gene: TRBJ1-1; clone size: -; CDR3 DNA: TGTGCAAGTCGCTCCGTCCCGGACAGAAGAAACACTGAAGCTTTCTTT; CDR3 protein: CASRSVPDRRNTEAFF
D gene: TRBD2; V gene: TRBV6-5; J gene: TRBJ2-5; clone size: -; CDR3 DNA: TGTGCCAGCAGTTACCGAGCGGGGGAGCAGTACTTC; CDR3 protein: CASSYRAGEQYF
D gene: -; V gene: TRBV6-6; J gene: TRBJ1-1; clone size: -; CDR3 DNA: TGTGCCAGCTGGTGGCCGAACACTGAAGCTTTCTTT; CDR3 protein: CASWWPNTEAFF